These 12 T cell receptor beta chains were sequenced from one sample in a study of T cells in Graves' hyperthyroidism and ophthalmopathy. Regions amplified from RNA transcripts were the TCR beta CDR3 regions. The TCR CDR3 first-round RT-PCR relied on the HTBI primer set. TCRdb ran MiXCR on the multiplex PCR reads and lists one entry per CDR3 protein. This table has a few hundred thousand distinct CDR3 sequences, 40% to 55% appearing once. Sequenced material: peripheral blood or thyroid tissue (not recorded which). The receptors originated from an adult woman with Graves' disease, either hyperthyroidism or ophthalmopathy (not recorded which).

As to this clonotype: Given a much more abundant clone one base away, this may be a read error. The CDR3 bases are TGTGCCGGCAGCTTAGATTGGGGGGAAGAGAGACGGTTTCGGACTGAAGCTTTCTTT. Its protein product is CAGSLDWGEERRFRTEAFF. The V call is TRBV7-2, the J call TRBJ1-1; D is perhaps TRBD1 (5 bases). Germline CDR1 is SGHTA and CDR2 is FQGNSA. This CDR3 comprises 19 residues.

Ten or more counts support this clonotype. The CDR3 sequence is CASSQVRQGNSPLHF. CDR3 DNA sequence: TGCGCCAGCAGCCAAGTTCGACAGGGAAATTCACCCCTCCACTTT. The chain combines TRBV4-1 with TRBJ1-6, with 7 bases identical to TRBD1. V trimming: 1 base; J trimming: 7 bases; junction bases outside the gene matches: 4. This CDR3 is 15 amino acids long. Germline V gives CDR1 MGHRA, CDR2 YSYEKL.

This rearrangement joins TRBV19 to TRBJ1-6, with D hard to call. Per germline, CDR1 LNHDA and CDR2 SQIVND (reference sequence). The V end lost 3 bases, the J end lost 6 bases, and 9 bases lay between the germline ends. CDR3 size: 14 residues. As DNA, the CDR3 is TGTGCCAGTAGTATGGCCCGGGCTAATTCACCCCTCCACTTT. The encoded protein is CASSMARANSPLHF.

CDR3 nucleotides: TGCAGTGCTGGAAAGACAGGGAGGCAGCCCCAGCATTTT. This translates into CSAGKTGRQPQHF. The chain employs TRBV20-1 and TRBJ1-5; 7 positions agree with TRBD1. Losses at the gene ends were 5 bases for V and 7 bases for J; bases not matched to a gene: 8. Germline CDR1 reads DFQATT; CDR2 reads SNEGSKA (reference sequence). CDR3 length equals 13 residues.

The chain links TRBV5-6 to TRBJ2-7; TRBD1 agrees at 9 bases. Germline V CDR1 and CDR2: SGHDT, YYEEEE. Trimming took 0 bases from V and 3 from J; bases not matched to a gene: 4. This CDR3 is built from 15 residues. For the CDR3, the DNA is TGTGCCAGCAGCTTGGCGGGACAGGGCGACTACGAGCAGTACTTC. As protein: CASSLAGQGDYEQYF.

The table lists this clonotype with many counts. The chain joins TRBV7-3 to TRBJ2-2; the D is unclear. Germline lookup yields CDR1 SGHTA and CDR2 FQGTGA. The CDR3 has 14 amino acids. With 2 bases removed from V and 0 bases from J, the gap between germline ends came to 4 bases. CDR3 sequence: CASSLLPNTGELFF. CDR3 in DNA: TGTGCCAGCAGCTTATTGCCGAACACCGGGGAGCTGTTTTTT.

The V call is TRBV2, the J call TRBJ1-2; TRBD1 is a possible D gene (6 bases). The germline gives CDR1 SNHLY, CDR2 FYNNEI. The CDR3 spans 14 residues. Trimming shortened V by 1 base and J by 3 bases, and 9 bases separated the two germline ends. CDR3 amino acids: CASSEGTGHYGYTF. The CDR3 DNA follows: TGTGCCAGCAGTGAAGGCACAGGGCACTATGGCTACACCTTC.

This clonotype was seen at least ten times. The genes are TRBV27 and TRBJ2-7, with 7 bases aligning to TRBD2. The CDR3 sequence is 15 residues long. Germline V CDR1 and CDR2: MNHEY, SMNVEV (reference sequence). V trimming: 4 bases; J trimming: 5 bases; junction bases outside the gene matches: 11. Here the CDR3 reads CASSSTHGTTDEQYF. CDR3 coding DNA: TGTGCCAGCAGTTCCACACACGGGACTACCGACGAGCAGTACTTC.

This clonotype was counted many times. The rearrangement links TRBV12-3 or TRBV12-4 to TRBJ1-5, with 9 positions matching TRBD1. V shed 7 bases, J shed 5 bases, and the junction held 9 bases outside the gene matches. The CDR3 length is 15 residues. In nucleotides, the CDR3 is TGTGCCAGCACCTGGGGGACAGGGATGGATCAGCCCCAGCATTTT. The encoded protein is CASTWGTGMDQPQHF.

This clonotype was detected a few times. The CDR3 region is CASSPIKPSWSDQPQHF. The CDR3 DNA reads TGCGCCAGCAGCCCCATAAAACCTTCATGGTCTGATCAGCCCCAGCATTTT. This chain links TRBV4-1 with TRBJ1-5; D is undetermined. The CDR3 covers 17 residues. CDR1 MGHRA and CDR2 YSYEKL come from the germline V gene. The V end lost 4 bases, the J end lost 5 bases, and 21 bases lay between the germline ends.

The chain joins TRBV7-8 to TRBJ1-2, with a possible D match to TRBD1 (6 bases). The CDR3 consists of 14 residues. Per the germline V gene, CDR1 is SGHVS and CDR2 is FQNEAQ. The V end was cut by 5 bases, the J end by 4 bases, with 14 bases between. This chain's CDR3 is CASSPRQAAYGYTF. CDR3 nucleotides: TGTGCCAGCAGCCCTAGACAGGCCGCCTATGGCTACACCTTC. The full variable domain, rest sourced from reference TRBV7-8 and TRBJ1-2, is GAGVSQSPRYKVAKRGQDVALRCDPISGHVSLFWYQQALGQGPEFLTYFQNEAQLDKSGLPSDRFFAERPEGSVSTLKIQRTQQEDSAVYLCASSPRQAAYGYTFGSGTRLTVV.

In nucleotides, the CDR3 is TGTGCCAGCAGTAGTGGGGTTGGGCCCCAGCATTTT. Its protein product is CASSSGVGPQHF. The chain carries TRBV5-6 and TRBJ1-5; D is undetermined. CDR3 length: 12 residues. In germline, CDR1 is SGHDT, CDR2 YYEEEE. The V end lost 5 bases, the J end lost 9 bases, and 12 bases lay between the germline ends.